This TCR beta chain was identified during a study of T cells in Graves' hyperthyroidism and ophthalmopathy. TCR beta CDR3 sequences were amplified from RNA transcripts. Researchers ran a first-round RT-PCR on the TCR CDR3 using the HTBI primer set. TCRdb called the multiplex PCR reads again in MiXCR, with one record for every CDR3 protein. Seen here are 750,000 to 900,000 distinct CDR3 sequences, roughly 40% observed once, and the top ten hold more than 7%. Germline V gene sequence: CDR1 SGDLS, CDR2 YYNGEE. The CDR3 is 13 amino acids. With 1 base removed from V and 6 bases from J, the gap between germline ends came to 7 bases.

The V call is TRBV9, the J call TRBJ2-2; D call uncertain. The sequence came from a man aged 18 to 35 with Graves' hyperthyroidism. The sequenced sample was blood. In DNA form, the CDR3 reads TGTGCCAGCAGCGTATCCGGCCCCGGGGAGCTGTTTTTT. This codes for CASSVSGPGELFF.